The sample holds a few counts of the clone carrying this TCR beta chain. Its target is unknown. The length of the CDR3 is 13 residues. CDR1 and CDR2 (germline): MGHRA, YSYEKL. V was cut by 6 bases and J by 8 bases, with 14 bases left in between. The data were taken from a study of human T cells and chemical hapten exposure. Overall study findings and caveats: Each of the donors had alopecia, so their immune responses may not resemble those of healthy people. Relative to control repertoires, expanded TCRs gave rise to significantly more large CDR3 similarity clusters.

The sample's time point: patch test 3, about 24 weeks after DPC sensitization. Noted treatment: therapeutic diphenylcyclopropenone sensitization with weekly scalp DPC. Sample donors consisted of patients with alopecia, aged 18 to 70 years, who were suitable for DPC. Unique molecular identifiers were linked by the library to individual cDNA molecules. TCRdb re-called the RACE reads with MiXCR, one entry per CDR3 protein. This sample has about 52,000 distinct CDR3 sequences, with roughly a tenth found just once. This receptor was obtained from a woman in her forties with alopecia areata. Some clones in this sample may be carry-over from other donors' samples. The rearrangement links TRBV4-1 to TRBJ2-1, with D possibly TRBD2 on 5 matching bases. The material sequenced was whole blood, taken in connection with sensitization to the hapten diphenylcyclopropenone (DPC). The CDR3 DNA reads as TGCGCCAGCAGTCAACTAGAGCCATATGAGCAGTTCTTC. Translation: CASSQLEPYEQFF.